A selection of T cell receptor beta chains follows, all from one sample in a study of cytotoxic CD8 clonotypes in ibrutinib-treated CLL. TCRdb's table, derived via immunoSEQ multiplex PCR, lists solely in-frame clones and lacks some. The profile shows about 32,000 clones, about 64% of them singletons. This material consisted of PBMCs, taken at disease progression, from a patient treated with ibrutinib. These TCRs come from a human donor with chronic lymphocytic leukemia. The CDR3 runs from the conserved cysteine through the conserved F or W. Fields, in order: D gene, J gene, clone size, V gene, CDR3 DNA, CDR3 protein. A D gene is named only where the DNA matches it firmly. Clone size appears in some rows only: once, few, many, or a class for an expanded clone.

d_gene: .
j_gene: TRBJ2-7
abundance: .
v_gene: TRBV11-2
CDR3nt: TGTGCCAGCACCCCACCCGGACAGCCCTACGAGCAGTACTTC
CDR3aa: CASTPPGQPYEQYF

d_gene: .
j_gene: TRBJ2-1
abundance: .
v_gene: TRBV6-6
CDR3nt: TGTGCCAGCAGTTACCAGGGAAGAGGCAATGAGCAGTTCTTC
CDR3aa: CASSYQGRGNEQFF

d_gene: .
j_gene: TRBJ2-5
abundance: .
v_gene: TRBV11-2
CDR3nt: TGTGCCAGCAGCTTAGAGGCCCACAGTTCCGAGACCCAGTACTTC
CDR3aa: CASSLEAHSSETQYF

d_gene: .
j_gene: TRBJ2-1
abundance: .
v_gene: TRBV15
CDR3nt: TGTGCCACCAGCAGAGCCCCTGGCGGGGCTAGGTACAATGAGCAGTTCTTC
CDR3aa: CATSRAPGGARYNEQFF

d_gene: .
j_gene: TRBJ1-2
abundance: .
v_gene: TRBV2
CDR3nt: TGTGCCAGCGCGGACGGTGCTAACTATGGCTACACCTTC
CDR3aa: CASADGANYGYTF

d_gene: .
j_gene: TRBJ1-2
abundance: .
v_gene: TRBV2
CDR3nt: TGTGCCAGCTGGGATAATAGGCCCCATGGCTACACCTTC
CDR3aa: CASWDNRPHGYTF

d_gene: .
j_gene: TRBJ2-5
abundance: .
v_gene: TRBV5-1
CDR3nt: TGCGCCAGCAGCCCATGGTATGGGCAGGCGGACCAAGAGACCCAGTACTTC
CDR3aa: CASSPWYGQADQETQYF

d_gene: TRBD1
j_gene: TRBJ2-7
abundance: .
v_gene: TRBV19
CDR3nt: TGTGCCAGTAGTAAAGAAGGGACAGGGGGTAGATACGAGCAGTACTTC
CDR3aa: CASSKEGTGGRYEQYF

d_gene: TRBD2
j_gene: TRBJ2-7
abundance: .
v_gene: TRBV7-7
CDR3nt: TGTGCCAGCAGCTTTGGACTAGACTCCTACGAGCAGTACTTC
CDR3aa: CASSFGLDSYEQYF

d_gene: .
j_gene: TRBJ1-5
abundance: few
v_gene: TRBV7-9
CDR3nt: TGTGCCAGCAGCTTAGCGGGTCCGGAACAGCATTTT
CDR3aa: CASSLAGPEQHF

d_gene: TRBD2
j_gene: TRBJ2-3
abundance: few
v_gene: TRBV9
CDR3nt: TGTGCCAGCAGCGTAGGCCTAGCGGGGCCCGTGGATACGCAGTATTTT
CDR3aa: CASSVGLAGPVDTQYF

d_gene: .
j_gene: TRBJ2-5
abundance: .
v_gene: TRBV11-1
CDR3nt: TGTGCCAGCAGCTCCGACGTTATGGGGACCCAGTACTTC
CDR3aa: CASSSDVMGTQYF

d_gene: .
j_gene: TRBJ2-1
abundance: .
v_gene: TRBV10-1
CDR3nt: TGCGCCAGCAGTGAGTCTGGCCAGGGAAATGAGCAGTTCTTC
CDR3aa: CASSESGQGNEQFF

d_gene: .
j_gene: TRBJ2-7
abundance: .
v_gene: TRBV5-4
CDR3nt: TGTGCCAGCAGCCTGGACCCGGGACCCTCAGCCTACGAGCAGTACTTC
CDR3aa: CASSLDPGPSAYEQYF

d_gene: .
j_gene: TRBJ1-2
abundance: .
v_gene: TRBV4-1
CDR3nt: TGCGCCAGCAGCCAGGGGGGGAAACATGGCTACACCTTC
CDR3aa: CASSQGGKHGYTF

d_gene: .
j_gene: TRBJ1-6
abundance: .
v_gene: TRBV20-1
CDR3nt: TGCAGTGCTAGAGGGGATTCACCCCTCCACTTT
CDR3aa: CSARGDSPLHF

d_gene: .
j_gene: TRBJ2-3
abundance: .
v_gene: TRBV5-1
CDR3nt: TGCGCCAGCAGCTTGGGGGCTTTAGATACGCAGTATTTT
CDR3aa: CASSLGALDTQYF

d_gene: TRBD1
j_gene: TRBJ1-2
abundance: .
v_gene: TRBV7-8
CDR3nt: TGTGCCAGCAGCTTAGCGGGGACAGGGGACGTCTATGGCTACACCTTC
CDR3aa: CASSLAGTGDVYGYTF

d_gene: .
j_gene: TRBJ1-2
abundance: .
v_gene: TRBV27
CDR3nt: TGTGCCAGCAGTTTCTGGGGTGATAACTATGGCTACACCTTC
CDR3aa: CASSFWGDNYGYTF

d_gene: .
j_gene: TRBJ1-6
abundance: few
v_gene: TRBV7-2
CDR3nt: TGTGCCAGCAGTTGGGGTGGGGGGCGTAATTCACCCCTCCACTTT
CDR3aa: CASSWGGGRNSPLHF

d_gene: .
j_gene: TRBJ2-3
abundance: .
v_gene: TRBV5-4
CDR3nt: TGTGCCAGCAGTTCCGGGACCTCAGATACGCAGTATTTT
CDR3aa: CASSSGTSDTQYF

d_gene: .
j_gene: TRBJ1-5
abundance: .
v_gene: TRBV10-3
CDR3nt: TGTGCCATCAGTGAGTCGTCGGGGGATCGACAGCCCCAGCATTTT
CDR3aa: CAISESSGDRQPQHF

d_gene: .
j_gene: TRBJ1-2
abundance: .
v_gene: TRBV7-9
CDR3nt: TGTGCCACCTTCGAGTGGGAGGAGGGCTACACCTTC
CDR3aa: CATFEWEEGYTF

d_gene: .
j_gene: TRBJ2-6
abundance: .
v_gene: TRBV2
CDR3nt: TGTGCCAGTCGACTAGGGGCCAACGTCCTGACTTTC
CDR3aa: CASRLGANVLTF

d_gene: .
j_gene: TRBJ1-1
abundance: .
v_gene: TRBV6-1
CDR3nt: TGTGCCAGCATCTCTCGGAGGATAGCTTTCTTT
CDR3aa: CASISRRIAFF

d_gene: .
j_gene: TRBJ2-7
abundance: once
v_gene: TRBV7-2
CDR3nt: TGTGCCAGCAGCACCCCACGGGCGGGCTCTGCGGGGGAGCAGTACTTC
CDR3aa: CASSTPRAGSAGEQYF

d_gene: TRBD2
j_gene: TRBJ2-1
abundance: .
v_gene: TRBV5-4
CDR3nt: TGTGCCAGCAGCTTGAAACATACGGGGGGCTCCTACAATGAGCAGTTCTTC
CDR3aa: CASSLKHTGGSYNEQFF

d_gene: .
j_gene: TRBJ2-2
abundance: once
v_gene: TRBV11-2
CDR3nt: TGTGCCAGCAGTTTCCTGGGCCCGTCCGGGGAGCTGTTTTTT
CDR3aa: CASSFLGPSGELFF

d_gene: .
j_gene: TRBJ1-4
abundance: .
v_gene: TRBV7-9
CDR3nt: TGTGCCAGCAGCTTAGCCCCCGGGATGGCAACTAATGAAAAACTGTTTTTT
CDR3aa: CASSLAPGMATNEKLFF

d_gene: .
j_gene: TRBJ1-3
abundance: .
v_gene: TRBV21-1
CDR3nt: TGTGCCAGCCGTCGGTCCGGCTCTGGAAACACCATATATTTT
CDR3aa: CASRRSGSGNTIYF

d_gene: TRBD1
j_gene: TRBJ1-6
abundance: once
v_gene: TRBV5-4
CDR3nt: TGTGCCAGCAGCGGCTCCGGGACAGGTCATTCACCCCTCCACTTT
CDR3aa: CASSGSGTGHSPLHF

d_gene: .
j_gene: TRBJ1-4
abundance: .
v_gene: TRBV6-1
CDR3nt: TGTGCCAGCAGTGAAGCGTTCGGACCTGGAAAACTGTTTTTT
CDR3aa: CASSEAFGPGKLFF

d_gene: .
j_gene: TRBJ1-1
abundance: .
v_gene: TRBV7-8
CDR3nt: TGTGCCAGCAGCCTTCGTCCTACGGGGTCCACTGAAGCTTTCTTT
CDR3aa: CASSLRPTGSTEAFF

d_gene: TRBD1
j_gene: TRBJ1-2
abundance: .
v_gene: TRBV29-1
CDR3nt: TGCAGCGTTAGACAGGGGACCTATGGCTACACCTTC
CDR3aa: CSVRQGTYGYTF

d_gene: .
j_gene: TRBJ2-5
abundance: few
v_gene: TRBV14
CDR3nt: TGTGCCAGCAGCCAAGCGAGTTGGCCGCAAGAGACCCAGTACTTC
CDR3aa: CASSQASWPQETQYF

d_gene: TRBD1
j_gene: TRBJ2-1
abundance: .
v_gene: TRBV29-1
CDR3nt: TGCAGCGTGGACAGGGTAAGCTCCTACAATGAGCAGTTCTTC
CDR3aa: CSVDRVSSYNEQFF

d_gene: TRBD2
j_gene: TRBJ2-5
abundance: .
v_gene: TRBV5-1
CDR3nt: TGCGCCAGCAGCGCGTGGGCTAGCGGGGGCCAAGAGACCCAGTACTTC
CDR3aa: CASSAWASGGQETQYF

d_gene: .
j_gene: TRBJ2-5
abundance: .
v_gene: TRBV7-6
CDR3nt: TGTGCCAGCAGCTTAGTTTGGGGGCGCGGAGAGACCCAGTACTTC
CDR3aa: CASSLVWGRGETQYF

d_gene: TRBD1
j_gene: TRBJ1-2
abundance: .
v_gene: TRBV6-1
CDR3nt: TGTGCCAGCAGTGAATCGGGACAGGGGGCTTTAGGCTACACCTTC
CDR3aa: CASSESGQGALGYTF